A selection of T cell receptor beta chains follows, all from one sample in a study of blood T cells in healthy people across ages. Via MiXCR, TCRdb re-called the 5' RACE reads, giving one row per CDR3 protein. The table lists 1.5 million to 2 million distinct CDR3 sequences, approximately 30% of them singletons. Sequenced input: blood. Every receptor here comes from a woman aged 25-40 years in good health. CDR3s include the opening cysteine and the closing phenylalanine or tryptophan. D genes are given only for firm matches. Clone size is not always given. Where it is, it says once, few, many or a class for expanded clones.

V gene: TRBV29-1
D gene: TRBD1
J gene: TRBJ1-2
clone size: many
CDR3 protein: CVERQGGNYGYTF
CDR3 DNA: TGCGTCGAGAGACAGGGGGGAAACTATGGCTACACCTTC

V gene: TRBV10-3
D gene: -
J gene: TRBJ2-5
clone size: many
CDR3 protein: CAISEFQARETQYF
CDR3 DNA: TGTGCCATCAGTGAGTTCCAAGCAAGGGAGACCCAGTACTTC

V gene: TRBV20-1
D gene: -
J gene: TRBJ2-7
clone size: few
CDR3 protein: CSARDPGQYEQYF
CDR3 DNA: TGCAGTGCTAGAGACCCGGGTCAGTACGAGCAGTACTTC

V gene: TRBV12-3/TRBV12-4
D gene: TRBD1
J gene: TRBJ2-7
clone size: many
CDR3 protein: CASSRTGTHEQYF
CDR3 DNA: TGTGCCAGCAGTCGGACAGGGACACACGAGCAGTACTTC

V gene: TRBV29-1
D gene: -
J gene: TRBJ2-2
clone size: few
CDR3 protein: CSVESQRDTGELFF
CDR3 DNA: TGCAGCGTTGAATCCCAGCGGGACACCGGGGAGCTGTTTTTT

V gene: TRBV12-3/TRBV12-4
D gene: -
J gene: TRBJ1-5
clone size: -
CDR3 protein: CASSPPNGGPQHF
CDR3 DNA: TGTGCCAGCAGCCCACCTAATGGGGGGCCCCAGCATTTT

V gene: TRBV6-5
D gene: -
J gene: TRBJ2-3
clone size: -
CDR3 protein: CASSYSRFPDTRYF
CDR3 DNA: TGTGCCAGCAGTTACTCTAGGTTTCCGGATACGCGGTATTTT

V gene: TRBV2
D gene: -
J gene: TRBJ1-6
clone size: -
CDR3 protein: CASRAENSPLHF
CDR3 DNA: TGTGCAAGCAGGGCGGAAAATTCACCCCTCCACTTT

V gene: TRBV7-3
D gene: -
J gene: TRBJ2-5
clone size: few
CDR3 protein: CASSLITEKTQYF
CDR3 DNA: TGTGCCAGCAGCTTAATCACCGAAAAGACCCAGTACTTC

V gene: TRBV6-2/TRBV6-3
D gene: TRBD2
J gene: TRBJ2-1
clone size: -
CDR3 protein: CASSYSGTSGPNEQFF
CDR3 DNA: TGTGCCAGCAGTTACTCGGGGACTAGCGGACCTAATGAGCAGTTCTTC

V gene: TRBV12-3/TRBV12-4
D gene: -
J gene: TRBJ2-7
clone size: many
CDR3 protein: CASTRTNRNNYEQYF
CDR3 DNA: TGTGCCAGCACCCGGACTAACCGGAATAACTACGAGCAGTACTTC

V gene: TRBV3-1
D gene: -
J gene: TRBJ1-2
clone size: few
CDR3 protein: CASSFTTAYGYTF
CDR3 DNA: TGTGCCAGCAGCTTTACTACCGCCTATGGCTACACCTTC

V gene: TRBV5-1
D gene: -
J gene: TRBJ2-7
clone size: many
CDR3 protein: CASSFWAGPPYEQYF
CDR3 DNA: TGCGCCAGCAGCTTTTGGGCAGGACCCCCGTACGAGCAGTACTTC

V gene: TRBV18
D gene: TRBD2
J gene: TRBJ2-1
clone size: -
CDR3 protein: CANSQGLAAENEQFF
CDR3 DNA: TGTGCCAACTCGCAGGGACTAGCGGCGGAGAATGAGCAGTTCTTC

V gene: TRBV29-1
D gene: TRBD1
J gene: TRBJ2-1
clone size: -
CDR3 protein: CSASCGTGVYNEQFF
CDR3 DNA: TGCAGCGCCTCCTGTGGGACAGGGGTATACAATGAGCAGTTCTTC

V gene: TRBV20-1
D gene: TRBD1
J gene: TRBJ2-7
clone size: -
CDR3 protein: CSASRDRSYNEQYF
CDR3 DNA: TGCAGTGCCTCCAGGGACAGGTCCTACAATGAGCAGTACTTC

V gene: TRBV20-1
D gene: -
J gene: TRBJ1-5
clone size: few
CDR3 protein: CSAGEAREEGQPQHF
CDR3 DNA: TGCAGTGCTGGAGAGGCCAGGGAGGAGGGTCAGCCCCAGCATTTT

V gene: TRBV6-5
D gene: -
J gene: TRBJ2-3
clone size: few
CDR3 protein: CASSYTRAGTQYF
CDR3 DNA: TGTGCCAGCAGTTACACTAGGGCCGGGACGCAGTATTTT

V gene: TRBV30
D gene: -
J gene: TRBJ1-2
clone size: -
CDR3 protein: CAWSVISANYGYTF
CDR3 DNA: TGTGCCTGGAGTGTAATATCAGCTAACTATGGCTACACCTTC

V gene: TRBV19
D gene: -
J gene: TRBJ2-1
clone size: -
CDR3 protein: CASSQPAGVGGSYNEQFF
CDR3 DNA: TGTGCCAGTAGTCAGCCAGCAGGCGTTGGTGGCTCCTACAATGAGCAGTTCTTC

V gene: TRBV20-1
D gene: TRBD2
J gene: TRBJ2-1
clone size: -
CDR3 protein: CSAPPGLAGAGEQFF
CDR3 DNA: TGCAGTGCTCCTCCGGGACTAGCGGGAGCAGGTGAGCAGTTCTTC

V gene: TRBV20-1
D gene: TRBD2
J gene: TRBJ2-3
clone size: few
CDR3 protein: CSARRTSGSSDTQYF
CDR3 DNA: TGCAGTGCTAGACGGACTAGCGGGAGTTCAGATACGCAGTATTTT

V gene: TRBV29-1
D gene: -
J gene: TRBJ2-5
clone size: many
CDR3 protein: CSGVGQGQETQYF
CDR3 DNA: TGCAGCGGTGTTGGTCAGGGCCAGGAGACCCAGTACTTC

V gene: TRBV27
D gene: TRBD1
J gene: TRBJ2-1
clone size: -
CDR3 protein: CASSRTGGILETQFF
CDR3 DNA: TGTGCCAGCAGCCGTACAGGGGGTATATTAGAGACCCAGTTCTTC

V gene: TRBV4-1
D gene: -
J gene: TRBJ2-3
clone size: many
CDR3 protein: CASSQEEPSLGYRTDTQYF
CDR3 DNA: TGCGCCAGCAGCCAAGAAGAGCCATCCTTGGGATATCGCACAGATACGCAGTATTTT

V gene: TRBV7-2
D gene: -
J gene: TRBJ2-5
clone size: many
CDR3 protein: CASSSNRGETQYF
CDR3 DNA: TGTGCCAGCAGCTCTAATAGGGGTGAGACCCAGTACTTC

V gene: TRBV7-8
D gene: TRBD2
J gene: TRBJ2-5
clone size: few
CDR3 protein: CASSLGAASGNQETQYF
CDR3 DNA: TGTGCCAGCAGCTTAGGGGCGGCGAGCGGGAACCAAGAGACCCAGTACTTC

V gene: TRBV27
D gene: -
J gene: TRBJ1-2
clone size: -
CDR3 protein: CASSLNWGYGYTF
CDR3 DNA: TGTGCCAGCAGTTTAAATTGGGGCTATGGCTACACCTTC

V gene: TRBV12-3/TRBV12-4
D gene: -
J gene: TRBJ1-6
clone size: many
CDR3 protein: CASRTRYNSPLHF
CDR3 DNA: TGTGCCAGCAGGACACGGTATAATTCACCCCTCCACTTT

V gene: TRBV29-1
D gene: -
J gene: TRBJ2-1
clone size: few
CDR3 protein: CSVGPSGGRAQFF
CDR3 DNA: TGCAGCGTTGGGCCTAGTGGAGGCAGAGCTCAGTTCTTC

V gene: TRBV11-2
D gene: TRBD2
J gene: TRBJ2-4
clone size: few
CDR3 protein: CASSLPAGRRVCIQYF
CDR3 DNA: TGTGCCAGCAGCTTACCAGCGGGGCGTAGGGTTTGCATTCAGTACTTC

V gene: TRBV20-1
D gene: -
J gene: TRBJ1-5
clone size: many
CDR3 protein: CSASGGGSEQPQHF
CDR3 DNA: TGCAGTGCTAGTGGTGGGGGTTCTGAACAGCCCCAGCATTTT

V gene: TRBV2
D gene: -
J gene: TRBJ1-3
clone size: -
CDR3 protein: CASSGTANSGNTIYF
CDR3 DNA: TGTGCCAGCAGTGGGACAGCCAACTCTGGAAACACCATATATTTT

V gene: TRBV3-1
D gene: -
J gene: TRBJ2-1
clone size: -
CDR3 protein: CASRSRGGDYNEQFF
CDR3 DNA: TGTGCCAGCAGGTCCAGGGGGGGAGACTACAATGAGCAGTTCTTC

V gene: TRBV7-9
D gene: -
J gene: TRBJ2-1
clone size: -
CDR3 protein: CASSPHRDKIHNEQFF
CDR3 DNA: TGTGCCAGCAGCCCGCACCGGGACAAAATACACAATGAGCAGTTCTTC

V gene: TRBV9
D gene: -
J gene: TRBJ2-1
clone size: few
CDR3 protein: CASSVGGGRWFNEQFF
CDR3 DNA: TGTGCCAGCAGCGTAGGGGGGGGCCGTTGGTTCAATGAGCAGTTCTTC

V gene: TRBV7-2
D gene: TRBD1
J gene: TRBJ1-2
clone size: -
CDR3 protein: CASSLGRDRGNGYTF
CDR3 DNA: TGTGCCAGCAGCTTAGGTCGGGACAGGGGTAATGGCTACACCTTC

V gene: TRBV18
D gene: -
J gene: TRBJ1-4
clone size: few
CDR3 protein: CASSPPGREGLFF
CDR3 DNA: TGTGCCAGCTCACCCCCTGGTCGAGAAGGTCTGTTTTTT

V gene: TRBV29-1
D gene: -
J gene: TRBJ2-1
clone size: few
CDR3 protein: CSAPSPGGGPVTNEQFF
CDR3 DNA: TGCAGCGCTCCGTCCCCAGGGGGAGGGCCAGTGACGAATGAGCAGTTCTTC

V gene: TRBV20-1
D gene: TRBD2
J gene: TRBJ2-3
clone size: few
CDR3 protein: CSAGASGVQGTQYF
CDR3 DNA: TGCAGTGCTGGTGCTAGCGGGGTCCAGGGTACGCAGTATTTT